These T cell receptor beta chains were read from a single sample in a study of T cell repertoires in cytomegalovirus infection. MiXCR, run by TCRdb on the reads, gives a single entry per CDR3 protein. The data hold 150,000 to 200,000 distinct CDR3 sequences, with approximately 30% observed a single time. Sequenced input: PBMCs. The receptors here all came from a human donor in good health (CMV status not recorded). Some clones in this sample may be carry-over from other donors' samples. Both conserved end residues are part of each CDR3. The order of the fields is D gene, clone size, V gene, J gene, CDR3 DNA, CDR3 protein. D genes are given only for firm matches. A row's size may be missing; if present it is once, few, many or a size class.

TRBD2,few,TRBV5-1,TRBJ2-3,TGCGCCAGCAGCGTAACTAGCGGGGGGGCCATAGATACGCAGTATTTT,CASSVTSGGAIDTQYF
TRBD1,.,TRBV7-8,TRBJ1-1,TGTGCCAGCATAGACTCAACAGGGGGCGGGACTGAAGCTTTCTTT,CASIDSTGGGTEAFF
TRBD1,.,TRBV20-1,TRBJ2-7,TGCAGTGCTAGAGCCGGACAGGTGGGCTACGAGCAGTACTTC,CSARAGQVGYEQYF
.,many,TRBV7-2,TRBJ2-3,TGTGCCAGCAGCCCCCGGGTTGATACGCAGTATTTT,CASSPRVDTQYF
TRBD2,.,TRBV29-1,TRBJ2-7,TGCAGCGTTGTCCCTGGGGAGCGGGGCGACTCCTACGAGCAGTACTTC,CSVVPGERGDSYEQYF
.,few,TRBV11-3,TRBJ2-3,TGTGCCAGCAGCAGCGAGGGGACAGATACGCAGTATTTT,CASSSEGTDTQYF
.,.,TRBV4-1,TRBJ1-2,TGCGCCAGCAGCCAAGTCGCTGCGGGGGACTATGGCTACACCTTC,CASSQVAAGDYGYTF
.,many,TRBV7-2,TRBJ2-2,TGTGCCAGCAGCCCCGTTATGTCCGGGGAGCTGTTTTTT,CASSPVMSGELFF
.,.,TRBV7-9,TRBJ2-3,TGTGCTAGCAGCTTAGTAGTGGGGGCCGGCACAGATACGCAGTATTTT,CASSLVVGAGTDTQYF
TRBD1,few,TRBV12-3/TRBV12-4,TRBJ1-5,TGTGCCAGCAGTCCTACAGGGGGCTCTCAGCCCCAGCATTTT,CASSPTGGSQPQHF
.,many,TRBV11-2,TRBJ2-1,TGTGCCAGCAGCTCGGGGGCGCCCCGGCAGTTCTTC,CASSSGAPRQFF
.,.,TRBV4-1,TRBJ2-1,TGCGCCAGCAGCCAAGTCAAATCCGGCTACAATGAGCAGTTCTTC,CASSQVKSGYNEQFF
TRBD1,.,TRBV7-2,TRBJ1-5,TGTGCCAGCAGCCTGACAGGGGAAGAGGGACAGCCCCAGCATTTT,CASSLTGEEGQPQHF
.,many,TRBV7-3,TRBJ2-4,TGTGCCAGCATCCTCCAATCCTCATGGTTACTAGCCAAAAACATTCAGTACTTC,CASILQSSWLLAKNIQYF
.,.,TRBV6-2/TRBV6-3,TRBJ1-4,TGTGCCAGCAGGAAAGCAACTAATGAAAAACTGTTTTTT,CASRKATNEKLFF
.,many,TRBV7-2,TRBJ1-1,TGTGCCAGCAGCTTTATGAGGGACACTGAAGCTTTCTTT,CASSFMRDTEAFF
.,few,TRBV29-1,TRBJ2-3,TGCAGCGTTGATGAACCCGATACGCAGTATTTT,CSVDEPDTQYF
.,few,TRBV5-5,TRBJ2-7,TGTGCCAGCAGCTTGAACTCTTGGGACCTAGGGCAGTACTTC,CASSLNSWDLGQYF
.,many,TRBV12-5,TRBJ2-7,TGTGCTAGTGGTGACCGAGCGGCATCCTACGAGCAGTACTTC,CASGDRAASYEQYF
.,.,TRBV27,TRBJ1-3,TGTGCCAGCAGGAAGGTCGGGGCATACACCATATATTTT,CASRKVGAYTIYF
TRBD1,.,TRBV19,TRBJ2-1,TGTGCCAGCCGACAGGGGCAGGACAATGAGCAGTTCTTC,CASRQGQDNEQFF
.,many,TRBV7-2,TRBJ1-4,TGTGCCAGCAGTCCTGTCGTCGGGGAGGGAAAACTGTTTTTT,CASSPVVGEGKLFF
.,few,TRBV20-1,TRBJ1-4,TGCAGTGCTAGTCAGTCAACTAATGAAAAACTGTTTTTT,CSASQSTNEKLFF
TRBD2,.,TRBV10-3,TRBJ2-1,TGTGCCATCAGGGCTAGCGGGGGCTACAATGAGCAGTTCTTC,CAIRASGGYNEQFF
.,once,TRBV7-2,TRBJ2-6,TGTGCCAGCAGCAAACTGACGGACCCCTCTGGGGCCAACGTCCTGACTTTC,CASSKLTDPSGANVLTF
TRBD1,.,TRBV5-1,TRBJ2-5,TGCGCCAGCAGAGGGGGCAGGGAATACCAAGAGACCCAGTACTTC,CASRGGREYQETQYF
.,once,TRBV27,TRBJ2-2,TGTGCCAGCAGTCCCCGGACGATCAACACCGGGGAGCTGTTTTTT,CASSPRTINTGELFF
TRBD1,.,TRBV20-1,TRBJ1-1,TGCAGTGCTAGACGGGTCAGGGGGCTAAGGGCTGAAGCTTTCTTT,CSARRVRGLRAEAFF
TRBD2,few,TRBV29-1,TRBJ2-2,TGCAGCGTTACTCAGGGAGGGGCCGGGGAGCTGTTTTTT,CSVTQGGAGELFF
.,few,TRBV5-5,TRBJ2-2,TGTGCCAGCAGCCGCGCGGCAAAGGGATCAAGCACCGGGGAGCTGTTTTTT,CASSRAAKGSSTGELFF
TRBD1,.,TRBV20-1,TRBJ1-2,TGCAGTGCTAGCCCCGACGACAGGGCAACGGTGGTTAACTATGGCTACACCTTC,CSASPDDRATVVNYGYTF
.,few,TRBV9,TRBJ1-5,TGTGCCAGCAGCCGGGACTTTCGAACCGTACAGCCCCAGCATTTT,CASSRDFRTVQPQHF
TRBD1,few,TRBV7-2,TRBJ1-4,TGTGCCAGCAGCGATCGCGGGACAGTTAATGAAAAACTGTTTTTT,CASSDRGTVNEKLFF
TRBD1,few,TRBV7-2,TRBJ1-5,TGTGCCAGCAGCTCCACAGGGGTCGGGCAGCCCCAGCATTTT,CASSSTGVGQPQHF
.,few,TRBV7-2,TRBJ1-6,TGTGCCAGCAGCCCGCTCAGCTCCTATAATTCACCCCTCCACTTT,CASSPLSSYNSPLHF
.,.,TRBV29-1,TRBJ2-7,TGCAGCGGCGGGACTTCCCTTAACTACGAGCAGTACTTC,CSGGTSLNYEQYF
.,few,TRBV14,TRBJ1-1,TGTGCCAGCAGCCTCGGCCTTAGCACTGAAGCTTTCTTT,CASSLGLSTEAFF
TRBD2,.,TRBV7-3,TRBJ2-3,TGTGCCAGCAGCTTAGGGGTAGCGGGGGGGCAAGATACGCAGTATTTT,CASSLGVAGGQDTQYF
TRBD2,few,TRBV6-8,TRBJ2-3,TGTGCCAGCAGTTTCACCCGGCGACTAGCGGGGGGAAGCACAGATACGCAGTATTTT,CASSFTRRLAGGSTDTQYF
.,.,TRBV12-3/TRBV12-4,TRBJ1-2,TGTGCCAGCAGGACGGAACGATATGGCTACACCTTC,CASRTERYGYTF
.,.,TRBV29-1,TRBJ1-2,TGCAGCGTCCCGGAGAGGGGTATTAGCAACTATGGCTACACCTTC,CSVPERGISNYGYTF